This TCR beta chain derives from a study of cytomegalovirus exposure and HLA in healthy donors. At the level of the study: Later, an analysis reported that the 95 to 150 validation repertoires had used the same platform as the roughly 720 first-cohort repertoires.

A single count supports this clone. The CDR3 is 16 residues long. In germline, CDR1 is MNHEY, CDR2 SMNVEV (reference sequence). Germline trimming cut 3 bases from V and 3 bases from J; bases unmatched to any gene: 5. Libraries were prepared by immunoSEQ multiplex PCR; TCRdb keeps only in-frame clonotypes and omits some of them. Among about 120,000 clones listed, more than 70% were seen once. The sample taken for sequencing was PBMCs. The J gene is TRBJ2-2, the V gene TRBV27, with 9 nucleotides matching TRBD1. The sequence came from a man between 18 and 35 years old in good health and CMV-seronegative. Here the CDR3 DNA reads TGTGCCAGCAGTTTCCGGGACAGGGAATACACCGGGGAGCTGTTTTTT. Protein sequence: CASSFRDREYTGELFF.